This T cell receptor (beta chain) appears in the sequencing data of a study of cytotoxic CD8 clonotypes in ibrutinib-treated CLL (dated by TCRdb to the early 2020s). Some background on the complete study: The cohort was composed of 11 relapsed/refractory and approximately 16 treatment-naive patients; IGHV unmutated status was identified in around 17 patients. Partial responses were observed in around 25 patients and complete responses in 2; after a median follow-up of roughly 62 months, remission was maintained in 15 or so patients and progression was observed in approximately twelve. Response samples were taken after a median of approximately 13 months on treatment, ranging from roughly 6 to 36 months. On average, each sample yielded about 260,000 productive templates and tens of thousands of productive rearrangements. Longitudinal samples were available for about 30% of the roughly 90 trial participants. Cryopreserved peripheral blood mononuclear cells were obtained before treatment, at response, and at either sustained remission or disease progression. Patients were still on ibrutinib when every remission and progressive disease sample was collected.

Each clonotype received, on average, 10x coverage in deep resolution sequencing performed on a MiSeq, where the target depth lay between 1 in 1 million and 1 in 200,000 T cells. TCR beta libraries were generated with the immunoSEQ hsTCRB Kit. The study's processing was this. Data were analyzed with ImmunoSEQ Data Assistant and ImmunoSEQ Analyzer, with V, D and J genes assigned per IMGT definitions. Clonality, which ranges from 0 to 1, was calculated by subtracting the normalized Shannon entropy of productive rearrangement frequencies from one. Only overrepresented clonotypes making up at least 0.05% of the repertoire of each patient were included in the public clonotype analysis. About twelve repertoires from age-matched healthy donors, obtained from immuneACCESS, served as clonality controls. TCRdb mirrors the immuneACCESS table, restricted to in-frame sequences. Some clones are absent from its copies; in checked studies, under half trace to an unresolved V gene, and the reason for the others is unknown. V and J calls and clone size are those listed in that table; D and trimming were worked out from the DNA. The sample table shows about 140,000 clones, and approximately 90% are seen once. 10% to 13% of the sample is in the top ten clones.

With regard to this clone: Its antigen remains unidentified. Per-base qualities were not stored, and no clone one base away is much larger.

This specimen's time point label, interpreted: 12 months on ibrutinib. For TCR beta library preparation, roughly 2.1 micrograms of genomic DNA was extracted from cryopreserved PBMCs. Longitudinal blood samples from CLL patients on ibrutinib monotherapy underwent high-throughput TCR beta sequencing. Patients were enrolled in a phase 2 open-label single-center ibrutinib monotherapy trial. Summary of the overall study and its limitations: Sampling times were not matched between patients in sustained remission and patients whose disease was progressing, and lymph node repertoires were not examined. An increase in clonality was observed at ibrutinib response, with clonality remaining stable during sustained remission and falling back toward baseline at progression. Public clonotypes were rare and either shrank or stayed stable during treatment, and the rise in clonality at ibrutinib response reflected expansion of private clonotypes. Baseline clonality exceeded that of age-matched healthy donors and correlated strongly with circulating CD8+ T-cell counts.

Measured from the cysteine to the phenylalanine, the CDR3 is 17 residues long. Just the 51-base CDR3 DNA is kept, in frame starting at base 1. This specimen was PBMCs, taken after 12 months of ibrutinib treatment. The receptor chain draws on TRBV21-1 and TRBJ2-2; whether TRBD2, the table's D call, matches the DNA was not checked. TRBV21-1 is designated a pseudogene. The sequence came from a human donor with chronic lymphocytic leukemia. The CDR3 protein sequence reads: CASSWGDAAPNTGELFF. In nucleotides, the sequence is TGTGCCAGCAGTTGGGGGGACGCAGCCCCGAACACCGGGGAGCTGTTTTTT.